This T cell receptor (beta chain) was profiled in a study of blood T cell repertoires in COVID-19. As for the study in general: Both acute and convalescent COVID-19 samples were obtained from the United States, Italy and Spain.

In the original analysis: From reference gene primer amplification, estimates of nucleated cell counts were derived. Measured with immunoSEQ multiplex PCR; TCRdb has only the in-frame clones, and not every one. The DNA was the basis for D and trimming; V, J and clone size are from that table. The sample has approximately 100,000 clones, over 75% seen once; the top ten hold more than 15%. As for this clone: The same CDR3 also results from other DNA sequences found in this sample.

The CDR3 consists of 11 residues. The V end was cut by 6 bases, the J end by 7 bases, with 7 bases between. The chain recombines TRBV12-3 or TRBV12-4 with TRBJ2-1, with D hard to call. Specimen: peripheral blood. This sequence originates from a woman older than 75 with active or convalescent COVID-19. CDR3 nucleotide sequence: TGTGCCAGCAGCCTTTTGAATGAGCAGTTCTTC. This sequence encodes CASSLLNEQFF.